A selection of T cell receptor beta chains follows, all from one sample in a study of blood T cell repertoires in COVID-19. The assay was immunoSEQ multiplex PCR, and TCRdb's table has in-frame clones only and misses some. The table has under 250,000 clones, around 80% seen once. Specimen: peripheral blood. The receptors were gathered from a woman in her sixties or seventies with acute or convalescent COVID-19. CDR3s include the opening cysteine and the closing phenylalanine or tryptophan. D genes are given only for firm matches. Clone size appears in some rows only: once, few, many, or a class for an expanded clone.

size | J | V | D | CDR3 | DNA
. | TRBJ2-7 | TRBV29-1 | TRBD2 | CSVQTSGSSYEQYF | TGCAGCGTTCAGACTAGCGGTAGCTCCTACGAGCAGTACTTC
once | TRBJ1-2 | TRBV12-3/TRBV12-4 | . | CASSPQTDSGEGF | TGTGCCAGCAGTCCCCAAACTGACAGTGGGGAGGGCTTC
. | TRBJ2-5 | TRBV7-8 | . | CASSLDRYQETQYF | TGTGCCAGCAGCTTAGACAGGTACCAAGAGACCCAGTACTTC
. | TRBJ2-6 | TRBV7-9 | TRBD1 | CASSHRSGTGLSGANVLTF | TGTGCCAGCAGCCACCGAAGTGGGACAGGCCTCTCTGGGGCCAACGTCCTGACTTTC
. | TRBJ2-2 | TRBV5-1 | TRBD2 | CASSLGLAGGLRSTGELFF | TGCGCCAGCAGCTTAGGACTAGCGGGAGGGTTACGGAGCACCGGGGAGCTGTTTTTT
. | TRBJ1-2 | TRBV27 | TRBD1 | CASSADRGGWGYTF | TGTGCCAGCAGTGCCGACAGGGGAGGGTGGGGCTACACCTTC
. | TRBJ2-2 | TRBV28 | . | CASSAPGMNGELFF | TGTGCCAGCAGTGCCCCAGGGATGAACGGGGAGCTGTTTTTT
. | TRBJ1-1 | TRBV5-1 | TRBD1 | CASSLGYGTDPMNTEAFF | TGCGCCAGCAGCTTGGGTTACGGGACAGACCCTATGAACACTGAAGCTTTCTTT
. | TRBJ1-5 | TRBV19 | TRBD1 | CASSTGTVLGDPQHF | TGTGCCAGTAGTACCGGGACAGTCCTAGGGGACCCCCAGCATTTT
once | TRBJ1-1 | TRBV3-1/TRBV3-2 | . | CASSTRQNTEAFF | TGTGCCAGCAGCACTAGACAGAACACTGAAGCTTTCTTT
. | TRBJ1-5 | TRBV5-1 | . | CASSLFGSFSNQPQHF | TGCGCCAGCAGCTTGTTTGGGAGCTTTAGCAATCAGCCCCAGCATTTT
. | TRBJ2-1 | TRBV30 | . | CAWAGQRYNEQFF | TGTGCCTGGGCGGGACAGCGTTACAATGAGCAGTTCTTC
. | TRBJ1-5 | TRBV24-1 | . | CATSDKTGNQPQHF | TGTGCCACCAGTGATAAGACGGGTAATCAGCCCCAGCATTTT
. | TRBJ2-5 | TRBV7-2 | . | CASSLDSGPQETQYF | TGTGCCAGCAGCTTAGATAGCGGCCCCCAAGAGACCCAGTACTTC
. | TRBJ1-2 | TRBV27 | . | CASSPNRNYGYTF | TGTGCCAGCAGCCCTAACCGTAACTATGGCTACACCTTC
. | TRBJ2-1 | TRBV5-1 | TRBD2 | CASSLIAGVGNEQFF | TGCGCCAGCAGCTTAATAGCGGGAGTGGGGAATGAGCAGTTCTTC
. | TRBJ2-3 | TRBV2 | . | CASSGDRTGTDTQYF | TGTGCCAGCAGCGGAGACAGGACCGGCACAGATACGCAGTATTTT
. | TRBJ2-7 | TRBV5-5 | . | CASSWGQAYEQYF | TGTGCCAGCAGCTGGGGACAAGCCTACGAGCAGTACTTC
once | TRBJ2-7 | TRBV5-1 | TRBD2 | CASSGQGRGTYEQYF | TGCGCCAGCAGCGGGCAAGGGCGGGGGACCTACGAGCAGTACTTC
. | TRBJ2-5 | TRBV12-5 | TRBD1 | CASGTGGETQYF | TGTGCTAGTGGCACAGGGGGTGAGACCCAGTACTTC
. | TRBJ2-7 | TRBV14 | . | CASSRGQGEQYF | TGTGCCAGCAGCCGGGGACAAGGCGAGCAGTACTTC
. | TRBJ2-7 | TRBV19 | . | CASSIAGLSYEQYF | TGTGCCAGTAGTATAGCAGGGCTCTCCTACGAGCAGTACTTC
. | TRBJ1-6 | TRBV3-1/TRBV3-2 | . | CASRDSSYNSPLHF | TGTGCCAGCCGTGACAGCTCCTATAATTCACCCCTCCACTTT
few | TRBJ2-3 | TRBV3-1/TRBV3-2 | TRBD2 | CASSPRTSGTDTQYF | TGTGCCAGCAGCCCGAGGACTAGCGGAACAGATACGCAGTATTTT
. | TRBJ2-7 | TRBV5-4 | TRBD1 | CASSSGTVIYEQYF | TGTGCCAGCAGCTCCGGGACAGTAATCTACGAGCAGTACTTC
. | TRBJ1-1 | TRBV5-6 | TRBD1 | CASSLDRGTGTEAFF | TGTGCCAGCAGCTTGGACAGGGGTACGGGCACTGAAGCTTTCTTT
. | TRBJ1-1 | TRBV6-6 | . | CASRNRLNTEAFF | TGTGCCAGCAGAAACAGGTTGAACACTGAAGCTTTCTTT
. | TRBJ1-6 | TRBV3-1/TRBV3-2 | TRBD1 | CASRLGTGEYNSPLHF | TGTGCCAGCAGACTCGGGACAGGGGAATATAATTCACCCCTCCACTTT
. | TRBJ2-1 | TRBV14 | TRBD2 | CASSQTSFFNEQFF | TGTGCCAGCAGCCAGACTAGCTTTTTCAATGAGCAGTTCTTC
. | TRBJ1-2 | TRBV29-1 | . | CSAQGHSGYGYTF | TGCAGCGCTCAAGGACATTCAGGCTATGGCTACACCTTC
. | TRBJ2-7 | TRBV5-4 | TRBD2 | CASSPGLAVSYEQYF | TGTGCCAGCAGCCCTGGACTAGCGGTTTCCTACGAGCAGTACTTC
. | TRBJ1-1 | TRBV19 | . | CASSMRQLNTEAFF | TGTGCCAGTAGTATGAGACAGTTGAACACTGAAGCTTTCTTT
. | TRBJ2-1 | TRBV7-9 | TRBD2 | CASSWGTSGNEQFF | TGTGCCAGCAGCTGGGGGACTAGCGGTAATGAGCAGTTCTTC
. | TRBJ2-1 | TRBV12-3/TRBV12-4 | . | CASSSTVYNEQFF | TGTGCCAGCAGTTCGACAGTCTACAATGAGCAGTTCTTC
. | TRBJ2-7 | TRBV7-2 | . | CASSLGAVSSYEQYF | TGTGCCAGCAGCTTAGGAGCGGTAAGCTCCTACGAGCAGTACTTC
. | TRBJ2-5 | TRBV2 | . | CASKYGGSGGETQYF | TGTGCCAGCAAATACGGAGGGTCAGGGGGAGAGACCCAGTACTTC
once | TRBJ2-1 | TRBV2 | . | CASSERQQYNEQFF | TGTGCCAGCAGTGAGCGGCAGCAATACAATGAGCAGTTCTTC
. | TRBJ1-5 | TRBV28 | TRBD1 | CASSSGQGDQPQHF | TGTGCCAGCAGTTCGGGACAGGGAGATCAGCCCCAGCATTTT
. | TRBJ2-3 | TRBV27 | . | CASSRNVEGTQYF | TGTGCCAGCAGTAGAAACGTCGAGGGTACGCAGTATTTT
. | TRBJ2-7 | TRBV25-1 | . | CASSGQGLGGYEQYF | TGTGCCAGCAGTGGGCAGGGTCTTGGTGGCTACGAGCAGTACTTC
. | TRBJ1-3 | TRBV21-1 | . | CASSKEGGESGNTIYF | TGTGCCAGCAGCAAAGAGGGAGGGGAGTCTGGAAACACCATATATTTT
. | TRBJ2-7 | TRBV5-4 | TRBD2 | CASSLAREGGPGYEQYF | TGTGCCAGCAGCTTGGCCAGGGAGGGAGGGCCTGGCTACGAGCAGTACTTC
. | TRBJ2-1 | TRBV3-1/TRBV3-2 | . | CASSPNLAREQFF | TGTGCCAGCAGCCCGAACCTAGCAAGGGAGCAGTTCTTC
. | TRBJ2-7 | TRBV5-1 | . | CASSSPGSSSEQYF | TGCGCCAGCAGCTCTCCCGGGAGCTCTTCCGAGCAGTACTTC
once | TRBJ2-2 | TRBV7-9 | . | CASSPGTPANTGELFF | TGTGCCAGCAGCCCCGGGACACCTGCGAACACCGGGGAGCTGTTTTTT
. | TRBJ2-2 | TRBV5-1 | . | CASSLSGTPNTGELFF | TGCGCCAGCAGCTTGTCCGGGACTCCGAACACCGGGGAGCTGTTTTTT
. | TRBJ2-7 | TRBV28 | . | CASRNNYEQYF | TGTGCCAGCAGGAACAATTACGAGCAGTACTTC
. | TRBJ1-2 | TRBV20-1 | TRBD1 | CSASGGDRKKVRGYTF | TGCAGTGCTAGTGGGGGGGACAGAAAAAAAGTGCGTGGCTACACCTTC
. | TRBJ1-4 | TRBV27 | TRBD1 | CASSRISGTGNEKLFF | TGTGCCAGCAGTCGAATATCCGGGACAGGGAATGAAAAACTGTTTTTT
. | TRBJ1-4 | TRBV5-1 | . | CASSDARTNEKLFF | TGCGCCAGCAGCGACGCTAGAACTAATGAAAAACTGTTTTTT
. | TRBJ2-7 | TRBV14 | TRBD2 | CASSSPGLETYEQYF | TGTGCCAGCAGCTCTCCGGGACTAGAAACCTACGAGCAGTACTTC
. | TRBJ1-4 | TRBV2 | TRBD1 | CASSAGQGVANEKLFF | TGTGCCAGCAGTGCAGGACAGGGAGTAGCTAATGAAAAACTGTTTTTT
once | TRBJ2-5 | TRBV28 | . | CASSPPQETQYF | TGTGCCAGCAGCCCCCCGCAAGAGACCCAGTACTTC
. | TRBJ2-3 | TRBV27 | TRBD2 | CASSSYAAGSTDTQYF | TGTGCCAGCAGTTCATATGCAGCGGGAAGCACAGATACGCAGTATTTT
. | TRBJ2-3 | TRBV18 | TRBD2 | CASLPETSVRYF | TGTGCCAGCTTACCAGAGACTAGCGTGCGGTATTTT
. | TRBJ1-5 | TRBV6-6 | . | CASSYSSGNNQPQHF | TGTGCCAGCAGTTACTCTTCAGGGAACAATCAGCCCCAGCATTTT
. | TRBJ2-1 | TRBV11-2 | . | CASSLVGQGGNEQFF | TGTGCCAGCAGCTTAGTAGGGCAGGGTGGCAATGAGCAGTTCTTC
. | TRBJ2-7 | TRBV3-1/TRBV3-2 | TRBD2 | CASSQGLAGYEQYF | TGTGCCAGCAGCCAAGGACTAGCGGGATACGAGCAGTACTTC